This TCR beta chain was captured in a study of blood T cell repertoires in COVID-19 (dated by TCRdb to 2020 to 2022). Regarding the study in general: Samples from collaborators originated in the United States, Italy and Spain and spanned both the acute and convalescent phases of COVID-19. The material from the prospective study consisted of cDNA or gDNA derived from T cells, B-cell-depleted T cells, or PBMCs. Subjects who had been exposed to COVID-19, were actively infected with it, or had recovered from it provided the deeply sampled blood TCRbeta repertoires that made up the dataset. The repertoires were made available in a free public database intended to serve as a resource for research on the immune response to SARS-CoV-2. The samples were drawn from the first 160 participants of the ongoing ImmuneRACE study and from 1,254 subjects provided by 6 global collaborators. Sample metadata almost always included a de-identified subject ID, COVID-19 status, age in years and sex. Where HLA class I and class II types were available, the types were taken from metadata supplied by the sample provider, not from assay-based typing.

This clone was observed a single time. Its antigen is still unknown. No per-base quality is available; no much larger clone lies one base away. Including cysteine and phenylalanine, the CDR3 has 15 amino acids. Only the CDR3 portion is preserved as DNA: 45 bases, with reading frame beginning at the first base. Trimming costs V 5 bases and J 2 bases, and their ends lie 12 bases apart. CDR1 and CDR2 (KGHDR, SFDVKD) derive from the germline V gene. The immunoSEQ Assay, a bias-controlled multiplex PCR, was used to amplify TCRbeta CDR3 regions from genomic DNA. Per the authors' processing: Within the assay, amplification of reference gene primers was used to estimate how many nucleated cells each sample contained. To quantify the absolute abundance of each unique TCRbeta CDR3 rearrangement, sequence reads were collapsed and filtered. For each sample, productive Simpson clonality was calculated as the square root of Simpson's diversity index over productive rearrangements. TCRdb took over this immuneACCESS table, retaining in-frame rearrangements with V and J assigned. Such tables are incomplete; in checked studies, under half of the missing clones stem from an unresolved V gene, and the remainder is unexplained. V, J and clone size derive from that table, while D and trimming were established from the DNA sequence. The sample has 160,000 or so clones on record, about four fifths of them singletons. Together, the top ten hold roughly 0.52% of the sample.

Whole blood was collected in K2EDTA tubes by collaborating institutions according to the institutions' own protocols. For TCRbeta analysis, collaborators shipped samples in one of three forms: frozen whole blood, isolated PBMCs, or DNA extracted from either of those sample types. On the study overall, not on this receptor specifically: The quantity of clinical and demographic metadata differed by source and by participant and was supplied without curation.

The specimen sequenced was peripheral blood. This sequence uses TRBV24-1 and TRBJ1-5; the D gene is perhaps TRBD1, from 5 matching bases. This TCR derives from a man aged 55 to 70 with acute or convalescent COVID-19. The DNA sequence is as follows: TGTGCCACCAGTGCGGGGCGGAGGGGCAATCAGCCCCAGCATTTT. It is translated as CATSAGRRGNQPQHF.